A single TCR beta chain is shown here with its context. Antigen unknown. This entry belongs to a study of T cell repertoires in cytomegalovirus infection. The germline V gene has CDR1 MNHNS and CDR2 SASEGT. Trimming shortened V by 10 bases and J by 7 bases, and 16 bases separated the two germline ends. The CDR3 has 13 residues. TCRdb used MiXCR to reprocess the reads, holding one entry per CDR3 protein. The table records over 250,000 distinct CDR3 sequences, approximately 22% of them present only once. This specimen was cultured PBMCs, taken from culture after CMV antigen stimulation. This rearrangement joins TRBV6-1 to TRBJ1-4; a possible D gene is TRBD1 (6 bases). This TCR derives from a human donor in good health (CMV status not recorded). Some clones in this sample may be carry-over from other donors' samples. In DNA form, the CDR3 reads TGTGCCATCTCTCAGGGGATGGGTGAAAAACTGTTTTTT. Translated: CAISQGMGEKLFF.